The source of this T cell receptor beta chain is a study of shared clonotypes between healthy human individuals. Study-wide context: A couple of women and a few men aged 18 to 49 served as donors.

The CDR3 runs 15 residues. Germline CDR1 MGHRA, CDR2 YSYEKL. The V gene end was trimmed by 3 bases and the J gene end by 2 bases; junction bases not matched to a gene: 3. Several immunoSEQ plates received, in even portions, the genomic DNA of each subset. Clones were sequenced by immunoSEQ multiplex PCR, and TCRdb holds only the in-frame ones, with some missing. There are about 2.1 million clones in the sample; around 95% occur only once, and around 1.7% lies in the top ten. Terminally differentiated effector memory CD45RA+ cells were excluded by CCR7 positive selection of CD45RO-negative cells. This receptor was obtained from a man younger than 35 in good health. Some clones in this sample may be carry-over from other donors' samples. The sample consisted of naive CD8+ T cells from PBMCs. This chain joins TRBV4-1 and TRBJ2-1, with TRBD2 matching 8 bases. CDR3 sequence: CASSQTSAPYNEQFF. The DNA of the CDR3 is TGCGCCAGCAGCCAGACTAGCGCGCCCTACAATGAGCAGTTCTTC.